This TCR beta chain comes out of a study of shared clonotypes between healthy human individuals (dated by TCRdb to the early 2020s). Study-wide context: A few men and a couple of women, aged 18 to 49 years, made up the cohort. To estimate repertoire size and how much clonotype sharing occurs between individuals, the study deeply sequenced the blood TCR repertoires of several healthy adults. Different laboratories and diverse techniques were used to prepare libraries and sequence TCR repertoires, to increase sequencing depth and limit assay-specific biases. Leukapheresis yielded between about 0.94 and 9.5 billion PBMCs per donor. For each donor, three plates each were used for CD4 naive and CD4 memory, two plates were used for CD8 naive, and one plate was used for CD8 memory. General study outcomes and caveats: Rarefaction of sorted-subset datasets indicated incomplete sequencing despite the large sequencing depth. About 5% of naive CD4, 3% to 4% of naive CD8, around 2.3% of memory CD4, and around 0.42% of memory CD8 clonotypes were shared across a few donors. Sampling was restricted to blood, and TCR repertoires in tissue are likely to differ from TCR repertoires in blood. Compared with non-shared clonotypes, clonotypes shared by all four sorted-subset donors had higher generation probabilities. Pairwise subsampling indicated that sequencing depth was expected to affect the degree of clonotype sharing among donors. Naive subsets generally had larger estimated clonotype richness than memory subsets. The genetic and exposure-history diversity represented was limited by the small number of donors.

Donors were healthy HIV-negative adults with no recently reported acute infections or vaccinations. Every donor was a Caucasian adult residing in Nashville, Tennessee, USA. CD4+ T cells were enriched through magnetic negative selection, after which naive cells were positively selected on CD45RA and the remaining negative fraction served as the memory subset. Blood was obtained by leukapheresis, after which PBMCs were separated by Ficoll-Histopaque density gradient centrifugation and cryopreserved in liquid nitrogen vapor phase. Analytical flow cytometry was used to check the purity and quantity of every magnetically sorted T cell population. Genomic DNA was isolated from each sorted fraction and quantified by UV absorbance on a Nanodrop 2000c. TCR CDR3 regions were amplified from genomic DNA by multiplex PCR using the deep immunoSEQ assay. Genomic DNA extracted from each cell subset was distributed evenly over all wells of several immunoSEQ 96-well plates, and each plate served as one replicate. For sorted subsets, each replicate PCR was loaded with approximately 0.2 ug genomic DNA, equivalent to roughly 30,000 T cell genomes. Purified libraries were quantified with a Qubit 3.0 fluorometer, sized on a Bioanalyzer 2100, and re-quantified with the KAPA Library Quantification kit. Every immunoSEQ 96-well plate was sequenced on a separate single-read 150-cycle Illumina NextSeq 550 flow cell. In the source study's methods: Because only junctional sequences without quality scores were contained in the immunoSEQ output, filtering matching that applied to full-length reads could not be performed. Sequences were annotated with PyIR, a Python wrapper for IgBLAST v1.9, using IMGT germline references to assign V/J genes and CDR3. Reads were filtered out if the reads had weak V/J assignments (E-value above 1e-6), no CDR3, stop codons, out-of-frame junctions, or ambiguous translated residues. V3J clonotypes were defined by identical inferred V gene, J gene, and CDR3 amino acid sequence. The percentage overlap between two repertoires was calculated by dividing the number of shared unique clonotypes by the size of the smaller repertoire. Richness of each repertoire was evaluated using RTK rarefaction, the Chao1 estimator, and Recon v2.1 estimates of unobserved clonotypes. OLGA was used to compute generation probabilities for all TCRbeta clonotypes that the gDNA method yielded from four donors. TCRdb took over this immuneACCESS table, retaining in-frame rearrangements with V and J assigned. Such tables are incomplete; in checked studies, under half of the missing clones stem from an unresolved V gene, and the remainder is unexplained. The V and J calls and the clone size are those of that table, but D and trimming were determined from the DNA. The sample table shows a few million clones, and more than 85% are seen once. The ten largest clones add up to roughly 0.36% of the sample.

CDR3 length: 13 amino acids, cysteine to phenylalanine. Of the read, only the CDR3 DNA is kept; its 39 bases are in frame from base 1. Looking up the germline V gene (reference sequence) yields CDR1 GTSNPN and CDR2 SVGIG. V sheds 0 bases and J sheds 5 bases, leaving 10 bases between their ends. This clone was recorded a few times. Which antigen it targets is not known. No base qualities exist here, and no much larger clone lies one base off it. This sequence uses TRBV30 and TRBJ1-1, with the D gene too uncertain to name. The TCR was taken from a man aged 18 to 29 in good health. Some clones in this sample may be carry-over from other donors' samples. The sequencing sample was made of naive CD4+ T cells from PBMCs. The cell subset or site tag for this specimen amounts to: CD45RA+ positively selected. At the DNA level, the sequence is TGTGCCTGGAGTGTAGGTATAACAACTGAAGCTTTCTTT. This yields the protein CAWSVGITTEAFF. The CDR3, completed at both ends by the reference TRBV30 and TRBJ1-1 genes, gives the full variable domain SQTIHQWPATLVQPVGSPLSLECTVEGTSNPNLYWYRQAAGRGLQLLFYSVGIGQISSEVPQNLSASRPQDRQFILSSKKLLLSDSGFYLCAWSVGITTEAFFGQGTRLTVV.